These 25 T cell receptor beta chains were all obtained from the same sample, sequenced in a study of blood T cell repertoires in COVID-19. Assay used: immunoSEQ multiplex PCR; TCRdb lists only in-frame clones, some missing. The sample lists under 300,000 clones; roughly 90% were seen once. Sequenced: peripheral blood. These receptors were collected from a woman in her sixties or seventies with COVID-19, enrolled during active disease.

CDR3 DNA sequence: TGTGCCAGCAGCCAAGATCGGGGGAACCAAGAGACCCAGTACTTC. Translating it yields CASSQDRGNQETQYF. The genes are TRBV4-2 and TRBJ2-5, with a tentative D call TRBD2 (6 bases). Trimming removed 0 bases from V and 0 bases from J, with 8 bases in between. CDR3 size: 15 residues. Germline lookup yields CDR1 LGHNA and CDR2 YNFKEQ.

V is TRBV18 and J is TRBJ1-2; 9 nucleotides line up with TRBD1. The CDR3 spans 14 residues. The ends lost 3 bases at V and 3 bases at J; junction bases unmatched: 2. Germline V gene lookup returns CDR1 KGHSH and CDR2 LQKENI. The CDR3 region has the DNA TGTGCCAGCTCACCGCGACAGGGGGACTATGGCTACACCTTC. The encoded protein is CASSPRQGDYGYTF.

The chain links TRBV7-8 to TRBJ2-7, with a possible D match to TRBD1 (6 bases). V was clipped by 5 bases and J by 2 bases, with 16 bases between them. The germline V gene encodes CDR1 SGHVS and CDR2 FQNEAQ. This CDR3 contains 15 residues. The CDR3 region has the DNA TGTGCCAGCAGCGCCCGGACAGCCCTTCCCTACGAGCAGTACTTC. Protein sequence: CASSARTALPYEQYF. Supplemented by reference TRBV7-8 and TRBJ2-7, the full variable domain reads GAGVSQSPRYKVAKRGQDVALRCDPISGHVSLFWYQQALGQGPEFLTYFQNEAQLDKSGLPSDRFFAERPEGSVSTLKIQRTQQEDSAVYLCASSARTALPYEQYFGPGTRLTVT.

The V gene is TRBV7-3, the J gene TRBJ1-1; D gene uncertain. Germline values: CDR1 SGHTA, CDR2 FQGTGA. The CDR3 runs 15 residues. V was pared by 2 bases and J by 4 bases, with 14 bases between. Here the CDR3 DNA reads TGTGCCAGCAGCTTATTTGCGGGCTGGAGCACTGAAGCTTTCTTT. Its translation: CASSLFAGWSTEAFF.

This clone was seen just once. The chain couples TRBV18 to TRBJ2-3; D is possibly TRBD2 (5 bases). Germline CDR1 and CDR2: KGHSH and LQKENI. The V and J ends lost 0 bases and 0 bases respectively, with 13 bases between them. The CDR3 has 17 residues. CDR3 protein: CASSPPGFTSSTDTQYF. The DNA of the CDR3 is TGTGCCAGCTCACCACCGGGCTTTACTAGTAGCACAGATACGCAGTATTTT. Filled out from reference TRBV18 and TRBJ2-3, the complete variable domain reads NAGVMQNPRHLVRRRGQEARLRCSPMKGHSHVYWYRQLPEEGLKFMVYLQKENIIDESGMPKERFSAEFPKEGPSILRIQQVVRGDSAAYFCASSPPGFTSSTDTQYFGPGTRLTVL.

The chain couples TRBV7-9 to TRBJ2-3, with 9 bases lining up with TRBD2. Trimming took 2 bases from V and 4 from J; bases not matched to a gene: 1. This CDR3 has 14 residues. Germline-derived CDR1 and CDR2 are SEHNR and FQNEAQ (reference sequence). The DNA for the CDR3 is TGTGCCAGCAGCTTACTAGCGGGGCCAGATACGCAGTATTTT. The encoded protein is CASSLLAGPDTQYF.

This chain joins TRBV5-1 and TRBJ2-3; TRBD2 aligns across 7 bases. The CDR3 loop spans 16 amino acids. V shed 0 bases, J shed 5 bases, and the junction held 9 bases outside the gene matches. Germline CDR1 reads SGHRS; CDR2 reads YFSETQ. This chain's CDR3 is CASSLDWRGKGDTQYF. CDR3 nucleotides: TGCGCCAGCAGCTTGGACTGGCGGGGGAAGGGAGATACGCAGTATTTT.

The chain has TRBV6-5 and TRBJ1-5; 7 nucleotides match TRBD1. In germline, CDR1 is MNHEY, CDR2 SVGAGI. This CDR3 has 13 amino acids. J was trimmed by 5 bases and V by 6 bases; bases with no gene match: 4. CDR3 sequence (DNA): TGTGCCAGCAGCCGAGACAGGGATCAGCCCCAGCATTTT. As protein: CASSRDRDQPQHF.

The chain joins TRBV10-3 to TRBJ2-5; D is unresolved. This CDR3 spans 14 amino acids. Trimming took 3 bases from V and 7 from J, leaving 15 bases between them. The V gene's germline CDR1 is ENHRY and CDR2 SYGVKD. In DNA form, the CDR3 reads TGTGCCATCAGTGATCCGAGAGTCCCGGGGACCCAGTACTTC. Translation: CAISDPRVPGTQYF.

J is TRBJ1-6 and V is TRBV19, with 11 bases matching TRBD1. The CDR3 loop spans 16 amino acids. Trimming cost V 2 bases and J 5 bases; bases outside gene matches: 2. Germline lookup yields CDR1 LNHDA and CDR2 SQIVND (reference sequence). As DNA, the CDR3 is TGTGCCAGTAGTATACGGACAGGGGGCCATAATTCACCCCTCCACTTT. Translation: CASSIRTGGHNSPLHF.

V usage is TRBV5-1 and J usage is TRBJ2-4; D is unresolved. The CDR3 contains 14 residues. CDR1 and CDR2 (germline): SGHRS, YFSETQ. Trimming pared 5 bases from V and 0 bases from J, leaving 9 bases between. The chain's CDR3 is CASRQESAKNIQYF. The CDR3 DNA sequence: TGCGCCAGCAGACAAGAATCAGCCAAAAACATTCAGTACTTC.

The chain is built from TRBV5-4 and TRBJ1-1; D perhaps matches TRBD1 (5 bases). This CDR3 region has 14 residues. The V end lost 5 bases, the J end lost 4 bases, and 15 bases lay between the germline ends. Germline assignment: CDR1 SGHNT and CDR2 YYREEE (reference sequence). The CDR3: CASRGVAGSTEAFF. The CDR3 DNA reads as TGTGCCAGCAGAGGGGTTGCGGGGAGCACTGAAGCTTTCTTT.

Only one count was recorded for this clone. CDR3 amino acids: CASSLSRSNEQFF. CDR3 nucleotides: TGTGCCAGCAGCTTGAGTAGGAGCAATGAGCAGTTCTTC. The rearrangement uses TRBV7-2 and TRBJ2-1; D remains ambiguous. Germline V gene data show CDR1 as SGHTA and CDR2 as FQGNSA. The CDR3 runs to 13 residues. V was clipped by 3 bases and J by 6 bases, with 9 bases between them. The full variable domain, with the rest looked up from reference TRBV7-2 and TRBJ2-1, is GAGVSQSPSNKVTEKGKDVELRCDPISGHTALYWYRQSLGQGLEFLIYFQGNSAPDKSGLPSDRFSAERTGGSVSTLTIQRTQQEDSAVYLCASSLSRSNEQFFGPGTRLTVL.

The chain couples TRBV7-7 to TRBJ2-2; unclear D gene. Germline CDR1 is SSHAT and CDR2 is FNYEAQ (reference sequence). The CDR3 has 15 amino acids. V dropped 2 bases and J dropped 1 base, with 8 bases sitting between them. The CDR3 region is CASSLFAGNTGELFF. The CDR3 nucleotides are TGTGCCAGCAGCTTATTTGCAGGGAACACCGGGGAGCTGTTTTTT. The whole variable domain, remainder taken from reference TRBV7-7 and TRBJ2-2, is GAGVSQSPRYKVTKRGQDVTLRCDPISSHATLYWYQQALGQGPEFLTYFNYEAQPDKSGLPSDRFSAERPEGSISTLTIQRTEQRDSAMYRCASSLFAGNTGELFFGEGSRLTVL.

A note on this clone: A read error may produce the germline difference seen at one junction end. The chain's CDR3 is CASSPGLAGDTQYF. The CDR3 DNA reads TGTGCTAGCAGCCCGGGACTAGCGGGAGATACGCAGTATTTT. This chain joins TRBV7-7 and TRBJ2-3; 12 bases are shared with TRBD2. The V gene's germline CDR1 is SSHAT and CDR2 FNYEAQ (reference sequence). This CDR3 spans 14 amino acids.

The chain joins TRBV19 to TRBJ1-1, with a weak D call TRBD1 (6 bases). The length of the CDR3 is 14 residues. Trimming removed 10 bases from V and 0 bases from J, with 15 bases in between. Germline CDR1 LNHDA, CDR2 SQIVND (reference sequence). CDR3 residues: CATSHREMNTEAFF. CDR3 DNA sequence: TGTGCCACCTCCCACAGGGAAATGAACACTGAAGCTTTCTTT.

This clone was detected only a few times. The chain carries TRBV4-2 and TRBJ1-6; no clear D gene. The CDR3 extends over 13 amino acids. The germline V gene encodes CDR1 LGHNA and CDR2 YNFKEQ. Trimming removed 0 bases from V and 9 bases from J, with 6 bases in between. DNA for the CDR3: TGTGCCAGCAGCCAAGATGGCAGTTCACCCCTCCACTTT. Translated: CASSQDGSSPLHF.

This chain uses TRBV7-6 with TRBJ2-7; D remains ambiguous. The CDR3 is 13 residues long. Looked up from germline, CDR1 is SGHVS and CDR2 is FNYEAQ. Trimming removed 1 base from V and 6 bases from J, with 10 bases in between. CDR3 in amino acids: CASSLGVHGEQYF. The CDR3 DNA sequence: TGTGCCAGCAGCTTAGGAGTTCATGGCGAGCAGTACTTC.

This clone was picked up a small number of times. This chain connects TRBV19 to TRBJ1-5, with TRBD1 identical over 8 bases. CDR3 size: 13 residues. Germline V gives CDR1 LNHDA, CDR2 SQIVND (reference sequence). V gave up 6 bases and J gave up 6 bases; unmatched junction bases: 4. This CDR3 is CASSLTGVQPQHF. CDR3 bases: TGTGCCAGTAGCCTGACAGGGGTTCAGCCCCAGCATTTT.

This clone was seen only once. V gene TRBV18 combines with J gene TRBJ2-7; D possibly corresponds to TRBD1 (5 bases). CDR1 and CDR2 from the germline V gene are KGHSH and LQKENI. V was trimmed by 6 bases and J by 3 bases, leaving 18 bases between them. The length of the CDR3 is 15 residues. CDR3 in amino acids: CASSPTTLGDYEQYF. In DNA, the CDR3 is TGTGCCAGCTCTCCTACAACGTTAGGGGACTACGAGCAGTACTTC.

This clone has just one count. The chain couples TRBV7-2 to TRBJ2-3; D may be TRBD2 (7 bases). Looked up from germline, CDR1 is SGHTA and CDR2 is FQGNSA. Trimming removed 2 bases at V and 2 bases at J, with 11 bases between. The CDR3 is 15 residues long. CDR3 region: CASSLRRGLTDTQYF. DNA for the CDR3: TGTGCCAGCAGCTTAAGGCGGGGGCTCACAGATACGCAGTATTTT.

The V call is TRBV18, the J call TRBJ2-1, with D unclear. The CDR3 totals 12 residues. Looked up from germline, CDR1 is KGHSH and CDR2 is LQKENI. Trimming pared 3 bases from V and 6 bases from J, leaving 6 bases between. DNA for the CDR3: TGTGCCAGCTCACCCACTGCCAATGAGCAGTTCTTC. Translated: CASSPTANEQFF.

J is TRBJ1-6 and V is TRBV28, with D possibly matching TRBD1 (5 bases). The length of the CDR3 is 14 residues. Trimming took 6 bases from V and 6 from J, leaving 12 bases between them. Germline values: CDR1 MDHEN, CDR2 SYDVKM. The CDR3 nucleotides are TGTGCCAGCAGACCATCACAGGTTAATTCACCCCTCCACTTT. It is translated as CASRPSQVNSPLHF.

In its sample, this clone was seen a few times. The chain has TRBV7-9 and TRBJ1-2, with 7 nucleotides matching TRBD1. The trim removed 1 base at V and 5 bases at J, leaving 4 bases unmatched. The CDR3 has 14 residues. Germline V gives CDR1 SEHNR, CDR2 FQNEAQ (reference sequence). The CDR3 is CASSLGTGLYGYTF. In DNA, the CDR3 is TGTGCCAGCAGCTTAGGGACAGGCCTTTATGGCTACACCTTC.

This clone was observed a handful of times. The chain couples TRBV19 to TRBJ1-2, with TRBD1 matching 9 bases. V was pared by 6 bases and J by 3 bases, with 8 bases of the junction left unmatched. Germline loops: CDR1 LNHDA, CDR2 SQIVND (reference sequence). The CDR3 extends over 15 amino acids. CDR3 sequence reads: CASRGDRTGDYGYTF. The CDR3 bases are TGTGCCAGTAGAGGAGATAGGACAGGGGACTATGGCTACACCTTC.